The clone carrying this T cell receptor beta chain was seen at least ten times. The data were taken from a study of early T cells in non-severe SARS-CoV-2 infection. The germline V gene encodes CDR1 MGHRA and CDR2 YSYEKL. V was clipped by 4 bases and J by 2 bases; unmatched bases: 7. The length of the CDR3 is 15 residues. Unique molecular identifier tags were affixed to discrete cDNA molecules. TCRdb used MiXCR to reprocess the 5' RACE reads, holding one entry per CDR3 protein. The top ten clones hold approximately 3.9% of a sample with about 27,000 distinct CDR3 sequences, 4.5% to 6% of them seen once.

Sequencing was performed on whole blood. The J gene is TRBJ2-7, the V gene TRBV4-1; 8 positions agree with TRBD2. The source of this sequence is an adult who was a healthcare worker with PCR-confirmed SARS-CoV-2 infection or an uninfected control (not recorded which). CDR3 nucleotide sequence: TGCGCCAGCAGCCCGGGCGGGGGGCTACCCTACGAGCAGTACTTC. As protein: CASSPGGGLPYEQYF.